This T cell receptor beta chain was sequenced for a study of early T cells in non-severe SARS-CoV-2 infection. In the library, individual cDNA molecules carried attached unique molecular identifiers. TCRdb re-called the 5' RACE reads with MiXCR, one entry per CDR3 protein. The top ten hold over 10% of the sample, which has over 25,000 distinct CDR3 sequences, about 4.2% seen once. This clonotype was recorded a few times. V lost 3 bases to trimming and J lost 1 base, with 12 bases between them. Germline V gene lookup returns CDR1 SGHDT and CDR2 YYEEEE. The CDR3 totals 15 residues. The sequence was obtained from an adult who was a healthcare worker with PCR-confirmed SARS-CoV-2 infection or an uninfected control (not recorded which). The V gene is TRBV5-6, the J gene TRBJ2-3; unclear D gene. The sample taken for sequencing was whole blood. DNA for the CDR3: TGTGCCAGCAGCTCCGCTTGGAAGGGCACAGATACGCAGTATTTT. Protein product: CASSSAWKGTDTQYF. The entire variable domain, with the rest obtained from reference TRBV5-6 and TRBJ2-3, is as follows: DAGVTQSPTHLIKTRGQQVTLRCSPKSGHDTVSWYQQALGQGPQFIFQYYEEEERQRGNFPDRFSGHQFPNYSSELNVNALLLGDSALYLCASSSAWKGTDTQYFGPGTRLTVL.